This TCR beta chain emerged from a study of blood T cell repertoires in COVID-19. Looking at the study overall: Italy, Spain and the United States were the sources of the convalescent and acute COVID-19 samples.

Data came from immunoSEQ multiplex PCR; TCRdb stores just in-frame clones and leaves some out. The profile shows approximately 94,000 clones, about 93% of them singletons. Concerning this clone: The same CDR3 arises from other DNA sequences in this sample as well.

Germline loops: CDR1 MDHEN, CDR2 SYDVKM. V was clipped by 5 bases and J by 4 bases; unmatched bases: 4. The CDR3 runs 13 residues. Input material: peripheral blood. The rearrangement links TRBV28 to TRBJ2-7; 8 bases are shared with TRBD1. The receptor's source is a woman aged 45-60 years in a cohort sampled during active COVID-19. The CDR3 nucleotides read TGTGCCAGCAGTCGGCAGGGGGCGTACGAGCAGTACTTC. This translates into CASSRQGAYEQYF.